One and the same sample provided the 29 T cell receptor beta chains below, sequenced in a study of T cells after yellow fever vaccination. TCRdb reprocessed the 5' RACE reads via MiXCR and lists one record per CDR3 protein. The sample lists more than 350,000 distinct CDR3 sequences, roughly 10% seen once, with around 19% in the top ten. The material was PBMCs, obtained on the day of the first yellow fever vaccination. These receptors came from a man between 18 and 35 years old who received the YFV17D yellow fever vaccine.

This clonotype occurred a few times. V gene TRBV12-3 or TRBV12-4 combines with J gene TRBJ1-2; 7 bases match TRBD1. This CDR3 has 13 amino acids. With 6 bases clipped from V and 9 bases from J, the junction kept 10 bases outside the gene matches. Here the CDR3 DNA reads TGTGCCAGCAGCCCCGACAGGGCCAGAAGCTACACCTTC. It codes for CASSPDRARSYTF.

This clonotype showed up just once. The chain joins TRBV20-1 to TRBJ1-2; D ambiguous. CDR1 is DFQATT and CDR2 is SNEGSKA in the germline V gene (reference sequence). V lost 2 bases, J lost 5 bases, and 21 bases lay in between. The CDR3 length is 16 residues. CDR3 in amino acids: CSARFVRATYDYGYTF. For the CDR3, the DNA is TGCAGTGCTAGATTTGTCCGGGCCACATATGATTATGGCTACACCTTC.

V is TRBV7-2 and J is TRBJ2-3; unclear D gene. The V gene's germline CDR1 is SGHTA and CDR2 FQGNSA. This CDR3 comprises 13 residues. V lost 0 bases to trimming and J lost 10 bases, with 11 bases between them. CDR3 in DNA: TGTGCCAGCAGCTTAGCGCGGCCCCATCCGCAGTATTTT. It yields the protein CASSLARPHPQYF.

This clonotype was seen only a few times. V gene TRBV11-2 combines with J gene TRBJ2-3; D tentatively fits TRBD1 or TRBD2 (5 bases each). CDR1 is SGHAT, CDR2 FQNNGV, per germline. The V gene lost 1 base and the J gene lost 2 bases, with 13 bases spanning the gap. The CDR3 is 16 residues long. The CDR3 here is CASSLVVGTNTDTQYF. CDR3 bases: TGTGCCAGCAGCTTAGTCGTAGGGACCAACACAGATACGCAGTATTTT.

This clonotype came up a few times. The chain has TRBV5-1 and TRBJ2-1; no definite D call. The germline V and J ends were trimmed by 0 bases and 5 bases, with 6 bases remaining between them. This CDR3 has 13 amino acids. The V gene's germline CDR1 is SGHRS and CDR2 YFSETQ. CDR3 bases: TGCGCCAGCAGCTTGGTTTCGAACAATGAGCAGTTCTTC. Translated, it gives CASSLVSNNEQFF.

This clonotype was seen once. CDR3 sequence: CATIVPGLETQYF. The CDR3 nucleotides read TGTGCCACCATTGTCCCAGGGTTGGAGACCCAGTACTTC. The chain has TRBV24-1 and TRBJ2-5, with D perhaps matching TRBD1 (5 bases). CDR1 is KGHDR, CDR2 SFDVKD, per germline. This CDR3 spans 13 amino acids. Trimming shortened V by 8 bases and J by 5 bases, and 14 bases separated the two germline ends.

This clonotype was seen more than once but under ten times. The J gene is TRBJ1-6, the V gene TRBV5-1; 7 bases match TRBD1. Losses at the gene ends were 4 bases for V and 7 bases for J; bases not matched to a gene: 11. Germline assignment: CDR1 SGHRS and CDR2 YFSETQ. The CDR3 runs to 16 residues. The DNA for the CDR3 is TGCGCCAGCAGCGGCGGGACAGAAGTTTTCAATTCACCCCTCCACTTT. This codes for CASSGGTEVFNSPLHF.

This clonotype was observed a handful of times. The rearrangement uses TRBV4-3 and TRBJ1-2; no reliable D call. Germline V gene lookup returns CDR1 LGHNA and CDR2 YSLEER. Trimming took 0 bases from V and 1 from J, leaving 6 bases between them. The CDR3 has 14 amino acids. The CDR3 loop is CASSQEPDNYGYTF. CDR3 sequence (DNA): TGCGCCAGCAGCCAAGAACCGGATAACTATGGCTACACCTTC.

The rearrangement joins TRBV7-9 to TRBJ1-4; D gene uncertain. CDR1 and CDR2 from the germline V gene are SEHNR and FQNEAQ (reference sequence). The V gene lost 4 bases and the J gene lost 1 base, with 7 bases spanning the gap. The length of the CDR3 is 14 residues. CDR3 coding DNA: TGTGCCAGCAGCTCACAGCGAACTAATGAAAAACTGTTTTTT. This gives the protein CASSSQRTNEKLFF.

The rearrangement links TRBV5-4 to TRBJ2-4; D ambiguous. With 4 bases removed from V and 0 bases from J, the gap between germline ends came to 11 bases. This CDR3 is built from 15 residues. Germline CDR1 and CDR2: SGHNT and YYREEE (reference sequence). CDR3 in amino acids: CASSQNRVAKNIQYF. The CDR3 region has the DNA TGTGCCAGCAGCCAAAACAGAGTAGCCAAAAACATTCAGTACTTC.

The table lists this clonotype with a few counts. This chain joins TRBV12-3 or TRBV12-4 and TRBJ2-5, with TRBD2 matching over 10 bases. J gave up 4 bases and V 3 bases, and 11 bases lay outside the gene matches. CDR3 length: 17 amino acids. For the CDR3, the DNA is TGTGCCAGCAGTTTCGGTAGCGGGGGGTCCACCGGAGAGACCCAGTACTTC. Translation gives CASSFGSGGSTGETQYF.

The chain is built from TRBV5-1 and TRBJ2-5; D perhaps matches TRBD1 (5 bases). Trimming pared 0 bases from V and 5 bases from J, leaving 11 bases between. Germline CDR1 reads SGHRS; CDR2 reads YFSETQ. The CDR3 is 14 residues long. For the CDR3, the DNA is TGCGCCAGCAGCTTGGGGGGCCTCTCCGAGACCCAGTACTTC. Protein: CASSLGGLSETQYF.

This clonotype showed up many times. The chain recombines TRBV14 with TRBJ2-7; possibly TRBD1 for D (6 bases). V gave up 6 bases and J gave up 4 bases, with 16 bases separating them. There are 14 residues in the CDR3. The germline V gene encodes CDR1 SGHDN and CDR2 FVKESK. CDR3 amino acids: CASSRIGTPYEQYF. CDR3 DNA: TGTGCCAGCAGTCGAATCGGGACACCTTACGAGCAGTACTTC.

This clonotype was seen ten or more times. The rearrangement joins TRBV5-1 to TRBJ1-2; D call uncertain. Germline CDR1 SGHRS, CDR2 YFSETQ. This CDR3 region has 14 residues. The V gene lost 2 bases and the J gene lost 4 bases, with 12 bases spanning the gap. Written as DNA, the CDR3 is TGCGCCAGCAGCTTTAATGCACAGCTCTATGGCTACACCTTC. This codes for CASSFNAQLYGYTF.

This clonotype occurred a few times. The V call is TRBV6-1, the J call TRBJ2-5; tentative D call: TRBD2 (5 bases). V lost 7 bases and J lost 2, with 14 bases in between. Germline V CDR1 and CDR2: MNHNS, SASEGT. The length of the CDR3 is 14 residues. CDR3: CASISMGGQETQYF. The CDR3 bases are TGTGCCAGCATATCGATGGGCGGGCAAGAGACCCAGTACTTC.

This chain uses TRBV20-1 with TRBJ2-7, with TRBD2 matching 7 bases. The CDR3 covers 14 residues. J lost 2 bases, V lost 1 base, and 5 bases had no gene match. Germline V gives CDR1 DFQATT, CDR2 SNEGSKA (reference sequence). The CDR3 coding sequence is TGCAGTGCTAGAGCCGGGACTACAGCCTACGAGCAGTACTTC. It is translated as CSARAGTTAYEQYF.

In its sample, this clonotype was seen a few times. The gene calls are TRBV7-3 and TRBJ2-1; a possible D gene is TRBD1 (8 bases). Germline CDR1 reads SGHTA; CDR2 reads FQGTGA. This CDR3 is 13 amino acids long. Deletions cut 5 bases from V and 9 bases from J, with 14 bases between. The DNA for the CDR3 is TGTGCCAGCAGCATGGACAGGGAGGGTGAGCAGTTCTTC. It codes for CASSMDREGEQFF. Supplemented by reference TRBV7-3 and TRBJ2-1, the full variable domain reads GAGVSQTPSNKVTEKGKYVELRCDPISGHTALYWYRQSLGQGPEFLIYFQGTGAADDSGLPNDRFFAVRPEGSVSTLKIQRTERGDSAVYLCASSMDREGEQFFGPGTRLTVL.

The chain combines TRBV7-9 with TRBJ2-2; 8 nucleotides line up with TRBD1. CDR1 is SEHNR and CDR2 is FQNEAQ in the germline V gene (reference sequence). With 4 bases clipped from V and 3 bases from J, the junction kept 10 bases outside the gene matches. The CDR3 totals 17 residues. CDR3 DNA sequence: TGTGCCAGCAGCTACCAGCCGGGGACAGGCTACACCGGGGAGCTGTTTTTT. Amino acids: CASSYQPGTGYTGELFF.

The table lists this clonotype with a few counts. V and J are TRBV6-1 and TRBJ2-1, with D perhaps TRBD1 or TRBD2 (7 bases each). Germline V CDR1 and CDR2: MNHNS, SASEGT. The CDR3 consists of 14 residues. V lost 7 bases to trimming and J lost 6 bases, with 16 bases between them. CDR3 in amino acids: CASTGGGSFNEQFF. For the CDR3, the DNA is TGTGCCAGCACAGGGGGGGGTTCGTTCAATGAGCAGTTCTTC.

This clonotype came up many times. The chain recombines TRBV5-5 with TRBJ1-5, with a weak D call TRBD1 (5 bases). There are 13 residues in the CDR3. The V and J ends lost 0 bases and 5 bases respectively, with 6 bases between them. Per the germline V gene, CDR1 is SGHKS and CDR2 is YYEKEE (reference sequence). Here the CDR3 DNA reads TGTGCCAGCAGCTTGGAGGGGTATCAGCCCCAGCATTTT. Translation: CASSLEGYQPQHF.

V is TRBV5-1 and J is TRBJ1-4, with D possibly TRBD1 on 5 matching bases. Germline CDR1 and CDR2: SGHRS and YFSETQ. V lost 2 bases and J lost 3, with 20 bases in between. This CDR3 spans 18 amino acids. This CDR3 is CASSFGGHRFRANEKLFF. As DNA, the CDR3 is TGCGCCAGCAGCTTCGGAGGGCACAGGTTCAGGGCTAATGAAAAACTGTTTTTT.

In its sample, this clonotype was seen a few times. The CDR3 nucleotides are TGTGCCAGCAGCCCACTCATCATAGCGGGGGCCTCGACAGATACGCAGTATTTT. Amino acid sequence: CASSPLIIAGASTDTQYF. The chain couples TRBV11-2 to TRBJ2-3; 9 bases map to TRBD2. The germline V gene encodes CDR1 SGHAT and CDR2 FQNNGV. The CDR3 is made up of 18 amino acids. J gave up 3 bases and V 5 bases, and 15 bases lay outside the gene matches.

This clonotype was seen more than once but under ten times. The chain employs TRBV4-2 and TRBJ1-2; the D is unclear. Germline lookup yields CDR1 LGHNA and CDR2 YNFKEQ. Trimming took off 2 bases at V and 3 bases at J, with 13 bases between the two ends. The CDR3 has 15 amino acids. CDR3 protein: CASSQRPNGDYGYTF. CDR3 DNA sequence: TGTGCCAGCAGCCAACGTCCCAATGGTGACTATGGCTACACCTTC.

This clonotype has a handful of counts. The rearrangement uses TRBV7-3 and TRBJ2-5; the match to TRBD1 covers 7 bases. V lost 6 bases and J lost 5; bases outside the gene matches: 9. This CDR3 comprises 14 residues. The germline CDR1 and CDR2 sequences are SGHTA and FQGTGA. CDR3 loop: CASSFSGGYETQYF. The CDR3 nucleotides are TGTGCCAGCAGTTTTTCAGGGGGTTATGAGACCCAGTACTTC.

J is TRBJ1-1 and V is TRBV12-3 or TRBV12-4; D is unclear. This CDR3 contains 13 residues. The germline V and J ends were trimmed by 3 bases and 4 bases, with 9 bases remaining between them. The CDR3 spells CASSLMQATEAFF. DNA of the CDR3: TGTGCCAGCAGTTTGATGCAGGCCACTGAAGCTTTCTTT.

V gene TRBV7-2 combines with J gene TRBJ2-2; 11 bases align to TRBD2. Trimming cost V 3 bases and J 7 bases; bases outside gene matches: 10. This CDR3 is 17 amino acids long. CDR1 and CDR2 from the germline V gene are SGHTA and FQGNSA. The chain's CDR3 is CASSFRLAGGPGGELFF. Here the CDR3 DNA reads TGTGCCAGCAGCTTCAGGCTAGCGGGGGGCCCCGGCGGGGAGCTGTTTTTT.

This clonotype was recorded a few times. V usage is TRBV10-3 and J usage is TRBJ1-5, with TRBD1 matching 7 bases. CDR3 length: 13 residues. Trimming at V came to 8 bases and at J to 6 bases, leaving 7 bases not matched to a gene. CDR1 ENHRY and CDR2 SYGVKD come from the germline V gene. The CDR3 loop reads CAISQGEFQPQHF. The CDR3 nucleotides read TGTGCCATCTCGCAGGGGGAGTTTCAGCCCCAGCATTTT.

The chain has TRBV11-1 and TRBJ2-5, with TRBD2 matching over 7 bases. The CDR3 consists of 18 residues. In germline, CDR1 is SGHAT, CDR2 FQDESV (reference sequence). The trim removed 4 bases at V and 4 bases at J, leaving 18 bases unmatched. The chain's CDR3 is CASSSTKRGETPGETQYF. Here the CDR3 DNA reads TGTGCCAGCAGCTCAACCAAGCGGGGTGAAACTCCCGGAGAGACCCAGTACTTC.

This clonotype occurred a few times. The rearrangement joins TRBV20-1 to TRBJ1-4; D remains unclear. V lost 0 bases, J lost 3 bases, and 14 bases lay in between. Germline CDR1 reads DFQATT; CDR2 reads SNEGSKA (reference sequence). This CDR3 comprises 16 residues. The CDR3 region has the DNA TGCAGTGCTAGAGACGCCGCCGGGTGGTCTAATGAAAAACTGTTTTTT. Translating gives CSARDAAGWSNEKLFF.